This T cell receptor (beta chain) was recovered during a study of T cell responses to AZD1222 COVID-19 vaccine. Sequenced by immunoSEQ multiplex PCR; TCRdb stores in-frame clones only, minus some. The data contain more than 75,000 clones, 85% to 90% of them singletons. CDR1 SGDLS and CDR2 YYNGEE come from the germline V gene. The junction had 6 bases not matched to a gene; V was cut back by 1 base and J by 7 bases. This CDR3 has 15 amino acids. As concerns this clone: Antigen: not known.

Overall study findings and caveats: A rise in Spike-specific TCR breadth and depth followed two AZD1222 doses. Seropositive at baseline were only a handful of AZD1222 recipients. Mostly white British, mostly female donors; authors suggested clonal diversity may be underestimated. A reported finding is that nearly half of spike-specific TCRs target unmutated variant regions.

The receptor's source is an adult in good health. The chain recombines TRBV9 with TRBJ1-4; 8 positions agree with TRBD1. Here the sequenced sample was peripheral blood, taken on day 0 of AZD1222 vaccination. The CDR3 sequence is CASSVWAGGGEKLFF. The CDR3 coding sequence is TGTGCCAGCAGCGTATGGGCAGGGGGCGGTGAAAAACTGTTTTTT.